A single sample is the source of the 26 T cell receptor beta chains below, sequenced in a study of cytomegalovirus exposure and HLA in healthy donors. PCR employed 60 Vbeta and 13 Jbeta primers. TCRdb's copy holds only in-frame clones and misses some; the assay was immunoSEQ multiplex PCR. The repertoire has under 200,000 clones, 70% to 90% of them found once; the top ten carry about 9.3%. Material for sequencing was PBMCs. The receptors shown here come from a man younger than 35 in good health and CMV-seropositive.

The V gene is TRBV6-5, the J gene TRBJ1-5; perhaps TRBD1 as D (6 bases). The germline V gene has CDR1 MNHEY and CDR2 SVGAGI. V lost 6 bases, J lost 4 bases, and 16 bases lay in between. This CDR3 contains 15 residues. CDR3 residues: CASSSNKGGNQPQHF. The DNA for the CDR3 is TGTGCCAGCAGCTCCAATAAGGGGGGGAATCAGCCCCAGCATTTT.

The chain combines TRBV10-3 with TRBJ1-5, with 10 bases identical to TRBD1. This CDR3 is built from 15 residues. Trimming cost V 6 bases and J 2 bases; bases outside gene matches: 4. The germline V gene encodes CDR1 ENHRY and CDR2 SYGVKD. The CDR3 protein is CAISGTGDGNQPQHF. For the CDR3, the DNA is TGTGCCATCAGCGGGACAGGGGATGGCAATCAGCCCCAGCATTTT.

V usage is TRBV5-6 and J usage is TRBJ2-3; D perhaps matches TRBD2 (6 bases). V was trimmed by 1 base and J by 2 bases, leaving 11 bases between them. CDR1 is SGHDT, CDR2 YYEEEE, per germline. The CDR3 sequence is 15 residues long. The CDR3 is CASSLSAGYTDTQYF. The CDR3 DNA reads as TGTGCCAGCAGCTTGTCTGCGGGGTACACAGATACGCAGTATTTT.

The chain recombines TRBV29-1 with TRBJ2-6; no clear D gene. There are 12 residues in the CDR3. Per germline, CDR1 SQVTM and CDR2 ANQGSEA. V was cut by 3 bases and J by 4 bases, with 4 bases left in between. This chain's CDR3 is CSVESGANVLTF. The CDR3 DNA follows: TGCAGCGTTGAGTCGGGGGCCAACGTCCTGACTTTC.

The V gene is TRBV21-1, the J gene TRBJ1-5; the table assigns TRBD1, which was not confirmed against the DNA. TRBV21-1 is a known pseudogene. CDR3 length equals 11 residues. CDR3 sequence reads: CASSQVWPQHF. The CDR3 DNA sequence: TGTGCCAGCAGCCAGGTTTGGCCCCAGCATTTT.

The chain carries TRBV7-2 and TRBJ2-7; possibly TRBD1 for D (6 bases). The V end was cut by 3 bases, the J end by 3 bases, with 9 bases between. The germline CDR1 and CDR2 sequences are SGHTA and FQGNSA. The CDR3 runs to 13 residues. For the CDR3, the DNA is TGTGCCAGCAGCTTCAGGGGTGGCTACGAGCAGTACTTC. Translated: CASSFRGGYEQYF.

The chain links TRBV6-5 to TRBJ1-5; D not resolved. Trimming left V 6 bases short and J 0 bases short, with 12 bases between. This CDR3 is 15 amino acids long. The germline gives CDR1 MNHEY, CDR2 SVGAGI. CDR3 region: CASSPRGYSNQPQHF. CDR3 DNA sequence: TGTGCCAGCAGCCCCCGGGGATATAGCAATCAGCCCCAGCATTTT.

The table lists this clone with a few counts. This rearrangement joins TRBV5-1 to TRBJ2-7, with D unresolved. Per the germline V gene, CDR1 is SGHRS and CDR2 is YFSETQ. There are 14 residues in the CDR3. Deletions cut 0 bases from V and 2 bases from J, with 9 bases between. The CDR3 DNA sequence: TGCGCCAGCAGCTTGGCCTCAGAAACCTACGAGCAGTACTTC. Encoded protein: CASSLASETYEQYF.

In nucleotides, the CDR3 is TGTGCCAGCAGTTACTCTAGTGCCCCTCTCCGTGAGACCCAGTACTTC. Translating it yields CASSYSSAPLRETQYF. The chain carries TRBV6-6 and TRBJ2-5; D gene unclear. V dropped 0 bases and J dropped 5 bases, with 16 bases sitting between them. CDR1 and CDR2 (germline): MNHNY, SVGAGI (reference sequence). This CDR3 has 16 amino acids.

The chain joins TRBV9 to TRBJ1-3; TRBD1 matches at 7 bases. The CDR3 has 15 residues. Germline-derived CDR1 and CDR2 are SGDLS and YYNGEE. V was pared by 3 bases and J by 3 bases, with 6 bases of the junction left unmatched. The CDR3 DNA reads TGTGCCAGCAGCGCAACAGGGGCGTTTGGAAACACCATATATTTT. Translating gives CASSATGAFGNTIYF.

The CDR3 region is CASCLSGTGFNTEAFF. The CDR3 DNA reads as TGTGCCAGCTGTCTTTCGGGGACAGGCTTTAACACTGAAGCTTTCTTT. V and J are TRBV18 and TRBJ1-1, with 8 bases identical to TRBD1. The CDR3 runs to 16 residues. V trimming: 7 bases; J trimming: 2 bases; junction bases outside the gene matches: 12. Germline CDR1 KGHSH, CDR2 LQKENI.

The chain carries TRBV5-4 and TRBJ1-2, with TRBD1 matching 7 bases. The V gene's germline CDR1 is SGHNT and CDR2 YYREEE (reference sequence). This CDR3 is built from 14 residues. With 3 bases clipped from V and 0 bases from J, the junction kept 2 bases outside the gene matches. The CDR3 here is CASSSGTANYGYTF. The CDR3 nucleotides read TGTGCCAGCAGCTCTGGGACAGCTAACTATGGCTACACCTTC.

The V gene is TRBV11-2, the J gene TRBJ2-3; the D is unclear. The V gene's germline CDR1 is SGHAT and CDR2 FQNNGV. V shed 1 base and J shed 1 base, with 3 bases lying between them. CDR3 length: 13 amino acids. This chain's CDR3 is CASSLAGTDTQYF. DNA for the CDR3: TGTGCCAGCAGCTTAGCGGGCACAGATACGCAGTATTTT.

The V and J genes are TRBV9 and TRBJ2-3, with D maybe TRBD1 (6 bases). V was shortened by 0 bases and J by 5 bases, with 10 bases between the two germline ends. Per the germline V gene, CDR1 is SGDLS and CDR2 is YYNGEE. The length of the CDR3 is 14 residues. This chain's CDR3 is CASSVAGAQDTQYF. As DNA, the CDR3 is TGTGCCAGCAGCGTAGCAGGGGCGCAAGATACGCAGTATTTT.

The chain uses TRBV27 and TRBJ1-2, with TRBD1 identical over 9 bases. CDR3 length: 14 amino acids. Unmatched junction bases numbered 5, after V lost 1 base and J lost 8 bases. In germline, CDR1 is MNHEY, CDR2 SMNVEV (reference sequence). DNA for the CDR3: TGTGCCAGCAGTTTATATGCGGGACAGGGAGGCTACACCTTC. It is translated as CASSLYAGQGGYTF.

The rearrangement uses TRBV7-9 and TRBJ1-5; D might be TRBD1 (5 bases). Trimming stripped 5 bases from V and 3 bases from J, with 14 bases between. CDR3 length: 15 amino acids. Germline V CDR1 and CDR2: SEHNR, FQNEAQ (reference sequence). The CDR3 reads CASSPYGGDNQPQHF. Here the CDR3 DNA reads TGTGCCAGCAGCCCCTACGGGGGAGACAATCAGCCCCAGCATTTT.

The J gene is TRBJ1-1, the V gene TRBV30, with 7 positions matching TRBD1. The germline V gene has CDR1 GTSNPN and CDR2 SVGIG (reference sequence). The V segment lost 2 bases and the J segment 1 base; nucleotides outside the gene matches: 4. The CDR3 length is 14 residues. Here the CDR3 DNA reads TGTGCCTGGAGTAGGGGGCGGGGGAACACTGAAGCTTTCTTT. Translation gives CAWSRGRGNTEAFF.

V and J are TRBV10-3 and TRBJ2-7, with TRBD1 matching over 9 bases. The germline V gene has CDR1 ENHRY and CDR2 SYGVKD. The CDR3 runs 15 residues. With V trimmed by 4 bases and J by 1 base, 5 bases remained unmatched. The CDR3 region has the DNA TGTGCCATCAGTGCGGACAGGGGCGGATCCTACGAGCAGTACTTC. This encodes CAISADRGGSYEQYF.

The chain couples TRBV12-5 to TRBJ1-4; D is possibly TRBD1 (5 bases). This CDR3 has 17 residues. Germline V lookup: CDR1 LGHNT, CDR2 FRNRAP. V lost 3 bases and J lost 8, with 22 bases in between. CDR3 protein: CASGFLLPDTPSEKLFF. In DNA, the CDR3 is TGTGCTAGTGGTTTTCTCCTTCCGGACACACCATCGGAAAAACTGTTTTTT.

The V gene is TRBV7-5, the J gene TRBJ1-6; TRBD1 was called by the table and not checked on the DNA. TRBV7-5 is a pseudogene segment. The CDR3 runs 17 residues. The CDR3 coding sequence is TGTGCCAGAAGCTCGACAAGGACAGGGCGGGAAGATTCACCCCTCCACTTT. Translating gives CARSSTRTGREDSPLHF.

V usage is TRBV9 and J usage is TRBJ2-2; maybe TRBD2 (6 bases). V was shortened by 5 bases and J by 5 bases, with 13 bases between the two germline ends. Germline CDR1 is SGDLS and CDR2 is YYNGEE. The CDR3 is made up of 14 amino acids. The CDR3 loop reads CASSRVGGTGELFF. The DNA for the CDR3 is TGTGCCAGCAGTCGCGTGGGAGGAACCGGGGAGCTGTTTTTT.

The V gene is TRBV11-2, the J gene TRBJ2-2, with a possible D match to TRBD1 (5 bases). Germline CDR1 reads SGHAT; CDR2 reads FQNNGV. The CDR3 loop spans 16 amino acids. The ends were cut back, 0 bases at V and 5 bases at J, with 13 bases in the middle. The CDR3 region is CASSLERGRVTGELFF. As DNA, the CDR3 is TGTGCCAGCAGCTTAGAAAGAGGCAGGGTTACCGGGGAGCTGTTTTTT.

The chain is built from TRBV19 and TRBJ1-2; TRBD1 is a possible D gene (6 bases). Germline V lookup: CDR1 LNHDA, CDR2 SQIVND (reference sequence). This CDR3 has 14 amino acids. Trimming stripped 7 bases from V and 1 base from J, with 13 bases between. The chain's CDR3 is CASTVTGRNYGYTF. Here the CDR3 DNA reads TGTGCCAGTACCGTGACAGGACGTAACTATGGCTACACCTTC.

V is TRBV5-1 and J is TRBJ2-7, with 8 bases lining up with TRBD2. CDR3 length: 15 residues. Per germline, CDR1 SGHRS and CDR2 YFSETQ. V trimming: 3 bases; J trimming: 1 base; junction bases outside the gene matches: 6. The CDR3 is CASSWYSGESYEQYF. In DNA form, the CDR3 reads TGCGCCAGCAGCTGGTATAGCGGGGAATCCTACGAGCAGTACTTC.

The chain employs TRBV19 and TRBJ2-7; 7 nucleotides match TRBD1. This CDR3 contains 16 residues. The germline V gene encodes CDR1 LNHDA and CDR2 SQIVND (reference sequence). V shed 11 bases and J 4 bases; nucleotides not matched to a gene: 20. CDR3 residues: CAGTRRTGAKGYEQYF. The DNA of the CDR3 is TGTGCCGGGACAAGACGGACAGGAGCAAAGGGATACGAGCAGTACTTC.

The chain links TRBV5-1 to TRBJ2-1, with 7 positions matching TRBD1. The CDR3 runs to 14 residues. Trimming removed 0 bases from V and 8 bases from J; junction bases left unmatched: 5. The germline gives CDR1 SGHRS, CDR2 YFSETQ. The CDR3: CASSLGRGRDEQFF. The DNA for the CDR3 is TGCGCCAGCAGCTTGGGAAGGGGGCGGGATGAGCAGTTCTTC.